One sample yielded the 20 T cell receptor beta chains listed below, sequenced in a study of Graves' ophthalmopathy and Graves' hyperthyroidism. Amplified TCR beta CDR3 regions were obtained using RNA transcripts as template. An opening RT-PCR round employed HTBI primers and preceded a second-round multiplex PCR. TCRdb reprocessed the multiplex PCR reads with MiXCR, giving one entry per CDR3 protein. Here the sample spans around 1,000,000 distinct CDR3 sequences, about 38% being singletons. The sequenced sample was peripheral blood or thyroid tissue (not recorded which). The source is an adult man with Graves' hyperthyroidism.

This chain links TRBV5-1 with TRBJ1-4; no clear D. V was shortened by 0 bases and J by 8 bases, with 14 bases between the two germline ends. Germline V gives CDR1 SGHRS, CDR2 YFSETQ. The CDR3 runs 15 residues. CDR3 loop: CASSLDGPGREKLFF. In nucleotides, the CDR3 is TGCGCCAGCAGCTTGGACGGCCCCGGTCGGGAAAAACTGTTTTTT.

This chain uses TRBV5-4 with TRBJ2-7, with 12 bases aligning to TRBD2. The CDR3 loop spans 14 amino acids. The V and J ends lost 7 bases and 5 bases, in that order; junction bases with no gene match: 7. Germline-derived CDR1 and CDR2 are SGHNT and YYREEE (reference sequence). CDR3: CASRLAGVGDEQYF. The CDR3 bases are TGTGCCAGCCGACTAGCGGGAGTTGGGGACGAGCAGTACTTC.

The CDR3 DNA reads as TGTGCCAGCAGCCAAGGCCAGGGAGGAAGATCACCCCTCCACTTT. Its protein is CASSQGQGGRSPLHF. This chain joins TRBV3-1 and TRBJ1-6; D may be TRBD1 (5 bases). Germline CDR1 reads LGHDT; CDR2 reads YNNKEL (reference sequence). This CDR3 has 15 amino acids. Trimming removed 1 base at V and 10 bases at J, with 14 bases between.

This clonotype came up many times. The rearrangement joins TRBV7-6 to TRBJ2-7, with D perhaps TRBD2 (6 bases). Trimming took 3 bases from V and 2 from J, leaving 11 bases between them. Germline V gives CDR1 SGHVS, CDR2 FNYEAQ. CDR3 size: 14 residues. For the CDR3, the DNA is TGTGCCAGCAGCTTCCGGGACTCACCCTACGAGCAGTACTTC. It is translated as CASSFRDSPYEQYF.

The genes are TRBV20-1 and TRBJ1-4; 7 bases are a match to TRBD1. CDR3 length: 17 residues. The germline gives CDR1 DFQATT, CDR2 SNEGSKA (reference sequence). V lost 5 bases and J lost 7; bases outside the gene matches: 19. The CDR3 nucleotides are TGCAGTGCTTCAGGGGGAGCTGGGGCCAACGTCGGTGAAAAACTGTTTTTT. This codes for CSASGGAGANVGEKLFF.

The sample holds many counts of this clonotype. The chain employs TRBV20-1 and TRBJ2-7, with D possibly TRBD1 on 6 matching bases. CDR1 and CDR2 from the germline V gene are DFQATT and SNEGSKA (reference sequence). The length of the CDR3 is 14 residues. V was pared by 4 bases and J by 3 bases, with 16 bases between. CDR3 loop: CSANNRVVDYEQYF. For the CDR3, the DNA is TGCAGTGCTAACAACAGGGTAGTGGACTACGAGCAGTACTTC.

This clonotype was recorded many times. V gene TRBV10-3 combines with J gene TRBJ2-2, with TRBD2 matching 8 bases. Germline loops: CDR1 ENHRY, CDR2 SYGVKD. Trimming at V came to 5 bases and at J to 4 bases, leaving 9 bases not matched to a gene. This CDR3 region has 16 residues. The CDR3 sequence is CAISPKRERSTGELFF. CDR3 in DNA: TGTGCCATCAGTCCAAAGCGGGAGAGGAGCACCGGGGAGCTGTTTTTT.

The rearrangement joins TRBV5-1 to TRBJ1-4; TRBD1 is a possible D gene (6 bases). V was cut by 4 bases and J by 8 bases, with 18 bases left in between. Germline CDR1 and CDR2: SGHRS and YFSETQ. This CDR3 comprises 15 residues. CDR3 sequence (DNA): TGCGCCAGCAGCCCCGACAGCGCTCAGGGGGAAAAACTGTTTTTT. Translation gives CASSPDSAQGEKLFF.

This clonotype was seen more than once but under ten times. The V call is TRBV15, the J call TRBJ2-7; D remains unclear. Germline loops: CDR1 LNHNV, CDR2 YYDKDF (reference sequence). V was trimmed by 4 bases and J by 5 bases, leaving 9 bases between them. There are 12 residues in the CDR3. CDR3 sequence (DNA): TGTGCCACCAGCATTAGACATCACGAGCAGTACTTC. Amino acid sequence: CATSIRHHEQYF. Using reference TRBV15 and TRBJ2-7 for the parts outside the CDR3, the full variable domain is DAMVIQNPRYQVTQFGKPVTLSCSQTLNHNVMYWYQQKSSQAPKLLFHYYDKDFNNEADTPDNFQSRRPNTSFCFLDIRSPGLGDTAMYLCATSIRHHEQYFGPGTRLTVT.

This clonotype came up many times. The rearrangement uses TRBV24-1 and TRBJ1-2; perhaps TRBD1 as D (5 bases). The CDR3 is 13 amino acids. V was clipped by 3 bases and J by 4 bases, with 8 bases between them. Germline CDR1 and CDR2: KGHDR and SFDVKD. CDR3: CATSDGTAYGYTF. CDR3 coding DNA: TGTGCCACCAGTGATGGGACCGCCTATGGCTACACCTTC.

Points on this clonotype: A much larger clone lies one base from this, so it may be a read error. Here the CDR3 DNA reads TGCAGCGTTGTGAAGGGGTCTGCCTACGAGCAGTACTTC. This sequence encodes CSVVKGSAYEQYF. This sequence joins TRBV29-1 and TRBJ2-7; D is perhaps TRBD1 (5 bases). The CDR3 runs to 13 residues. Germline V gene lookup returns CDR1 SQVTM and CDR2 ANQGSEA. Trimming shortened V by 4 bases and J by 2 bases, and 12 bases separated the two germline ends.

The sample holds one count of this clonotype. V gene TRBV19 combines with J gene TRBJ1-5; D may be TRBD1 (6 bases). The V gene lost 5 bases and the J gene lost 9 bases, with 20 bases spanning the gap. Germline V CDR1 and CDR2: LNHDA, SQIVND (reference sequence). CDR3 length: 15 residues. Written as DNA, the CDR3 is TGTGCCAGTAGTCCGGGGCCCCAGGGGTATCGGCCCCAGCATTTT. This codes for CASSPGPQGYRPQHF.

This clonotype was detected a few times. One base away lies a much larger clone, so this may be a sequencing read error. The chain couples TRBV20-1 to TRBJ1-2; 7 bases fit TRBD1. There are 12 residues in the CDR3. Germline V CDR1 and CDR2: DFQATT, SNEGSKA (reference sequence). The CDR3 nucleotides read TGCAGGTGCGACAGGGAGAACCATGGCTACACCTTC. Protein: CRCDRENHGYTF.

This clonotype was seen many times. The V call is TRBV15, the J call TRBJ1-2; maybe TRBD1 (5 bases). The germline V gene has CDR1 LNHNV and CDR2 YYDKDF (reference sequence). This CDR3 spans 15 amino acids. V lost 0 bases to trimming and J lost 1 base, with 9 bases between them. CDR3 in DNA: TGTGCCACCAGCAGAGAGAGGGGACTTAACTATGGCTACACCTTC. Its translation: CATSRERGLNYGYTF.

This clonotype was observed once. A read error may be the cause here, since a much bigger clone is one base away. The chain joins TRBV20-1 to TRBJ1-5; no firm D call. CDR3 length: 13 amino acids. Trimming removed 5 bases at V and 4 bases at J, with 12 bases between. Germline CDR1 DFQATT, CDR2 SNEGSKA (reference sequence). The CDR3 loop reads CSARAGTNQPQHF. CDR3 bases: TGCAGTGCTCGTGCAGGCACGAATCAGCCCCAGCATTTT.

To note about this clonotype: This clone may be a read error of a much larger clone one base away. The rearrangement uses TRBV20-1 and TRBJ1-1; D perhaps matches TRBD1 (6 bases). The CDR3 loop spans 13 amino acids. Germline CDR1 DFQATT, CDR2 SNEGSKA (reference sequence). V shed 3 bases and J shed 3 bases, with 11 bases lying between them. The CDR3 region is CSASQGPDTEAFF. The CDR3 bases are TGCAGTGCTAGTCAGGGGCCGGACACTGAAGCTTTCTTT.

Many counts were recorded for this clonotype. This chain connects TRBV5-5 to TRBJ1-5, with D uncertain. The germline V gene has CDR1 SGHKS and CDR2 YYEKEE (reference sequence). This CDR3 region has 16 residues. V dropped 3 bases and J dropped 1 base, with 14 bases sitting between them. CDR3 in amino acids: CASSWGPAESNQPQHF. Written as DNA, the CDR3 is TGTGCCAGCAGCTGGGGTCCGGCAGAAAGCAATCAGCCCCAGCATTTT.

The chain recombines TRBV2 with TRBJ1-5; 8 bases match TRBD1. V lost 8 bases, J lost 7 bases, and 7 bases stayed unmatched. Germline V gene lookup returns CDR1 SNHLY and CDR2 FYNNEI. The CDR3 contains 13 residues. The CDR3 bases are TGTGCCAGCCCAGGACAGGGTGGGCAGCCCCAGCATTTT. Its translation: CASPGQGGQPQHF.

This chain uses TRBV28 with TRBJ1-1, with 10 positions matching TRBD1. The germline V gene has CDR1 MDHEN and CDR2 SYDVKM. This CDR3 is 15 amino acids long. V lost 6 bases and J lost 5; bases outside the gene matches: 9. This CDR3 is CASRHRDRGRTEAFF. The CDR3 bases are TGTGCCAGCAGACACCGGGACAGGGGACGAACTGAAGCTTTCTTT. The whole variable domain, filled in from reference TRBV28 and TRBJ1-1, reads DVKVTQSSRYLVKRTGEKVFLECVQDMDHENMFWYRQDPGLGLRLIYFSYDVKMKEKGDIPEGYSVSREKKERFSLILESASTNQTSMYLCASRHRDRGRTEAFFGQGTRLTVV.

The J gene is TRBJ1-1, the V gene TRBV5-4; no definite D call. The CDR3 runs 16 residues. Germline V gene sequence: CDR1 SGHNT, CDR2 YYREEE (reference sequence). Trimming pared 1 base from V and 1 base from J, leaving 14 bases between. CDR3 sequence (DNA): TGTGCCAGCAGCTTGACTCCGGGTATAGGGAACACTGAAGCTTTCTTT. The encoded protein is CASSLTPGIGNTEAFF.